What follows are 11 T cell receptor beta chains derived from one specimen sequenced in a study of OX40 agonist ivuxolimab in advanced cancers. Data came from immunoSEQ multiplex PCR; TCRdb stores just in-frame clones and leaves some out. The table records around 50,000 clones, about 88% of them present only once. Specimen: CD4+ or CD8+ T cells sorted from blood, collected in a trial of the OX40 agonist ivuxolimab. The receptors come from an adult with an advanced solid tumor such as melanoma, head and neck, liver or kidney cancer.

The chain joins TRBV28 to TRBJ2-1; 13 bases agree with TRBD2. The junction had 4 bases not matched to a gene; V was cut back by 2 bases and J by 6 bases. The CDR3 loop spans 16 amino acids. Germline values: CDR1 MDHEN, CDR2 SYDVKM. CDR3: CASSLLGLAGVNEQFF. In DNA, the CDR3 is TGTGCCAGCAGTTTACTCGGACTAGCGGGAGTCAATGAGCAGTTCTTC.

This clone has only one observation. The CDR3 DNA sequence: TGTGCCAGCAGTGAAGCGGCCGGGACAGTTAGCAATCAGCCCCAGCATTTT. Protein product: CASSEAAGTVSNQPQHF. V is TRBV6-1 and J is TRBJ1-5, with 7 positions matching TRBD1. Trimming cost V 0 bases and J 0 bases; bases outside gene matches: 5. Germline V lookup: CDR1 MNHNS, CDR2 SASEGT. This CDR3 has 17 residues.

The chain joins TRBV10-3 to TRBJ2-7; 9 bases fit TRBD2. The J segment lost 5 bases and the V segment lost 8 bases, leaving 7 bases of the junction unmatched. Germline assignment: CDR1 ENHRY and CDR2 SYGVKD. CDR3 length equals 13 residues. This CDR3 is CAILAGERNEQYF. CDR3 nucleotides: TGTGCCATCTTAGCGGGGGAGAGGAACGAGCAGTACTTC.

The chain recombines TRBV11-2 with TRBJ2-1; 8 bases agree with TRBD2. The germline CDR1 and CDR2 sequences are SGHAT and FQNNGV. Trimming took 1 base from V and 5 from J; bases not matched to a gene: 10. There are 17 residues in the CDR3. The CDR3 nucleotides read TGTGCCAGCAGCTTAGTGTTAGGAACTAGCGGTAACAATGAGCAGTTCTTC. Translating gives CASSLVLGTSGNNEQFF.

This rearrangement joins TRBV23-1 to TRBJ2-7, with TRBD1 matching over 9 bases. TRBV23-1 is an ORF for which the function is uncertain. Trimming removed 7 bases from V and 7 bases from J; junction bases left unmatched: 5. The CDR3 extends over 12 amino acids. The chain's CDR3 is CASNPGTGEQYF. In DNA, the CDR3 is TGCGCCAGCAACCCCGGGACAGGGGAGCAGTACTTC.

This chain joins TRBV30 and TRBJ2-7; 7 bases align to TRBD2. This CDR3 is built from 15 residues. Germline V gene data show CDR1 as GTSNPN and CDR2 as SVGIG (reference sequence). J was trimmed by 5 bases and V by 0 bases; bases with no gene match: 10. CDR3 nucleotides: TGTGCCTGGAGTGTACTTGGCGGGAGAAGCCACGAGCAGTACTTC. It specifies CAWSVLGGRSHEQYF.

The chain carries TRBV30 and TRBJ2-1; 8 bases are shared with TRBD1. With V trimmed by 3 bases and J by 8 bases, 3 bases remained unmatched. CDR3 size: 12 residues. The germline V gene encodes CDR1 GTSNPN and CDR2 SVGIG (reference sequence). CDR3 DNA sequence: TGTGCCTGGAGACCAGGGGGCTATGAGCAGTTCTTC. It specifies CAWRPGGYEQFF.

Written as DNA, the CDR3 is TGTGCCAGCAGTGTCTTTGGGGAAAACATTCAGTACTTC. Protein: CASSVFGENIQYF. The gene calls are TRBV2 and TRBJ2-4, with D unclear. This CDR3 is 13 amino acids long. V gave up 4 bases and J gave up 5 bases, with 9 bases separating them. CDR1 and CDR2 (germline): SNHLY, FYNNEI. Full variable domain (missing parts from reference TRBV2 and TRBJ2-4): EPEVTQTPSHQVTQMGQEVILRCVPISNHLYFYWYRQILGQKVEFLVSFYNNEISEKSEIFDDQFSVERPDGSNFTLKIRSTKLEDSAMYFCASSVFGENIQYFGAGTRLSVL.

The chain carries TRBV28 and TRBJ2-7; no definite D call. Germline CDR1 is MDHEN and CDR2 is SYDVKM. Trimming cost V 4 bases and J 3 bases, with 7 bases left between them. The CDR3 sequence is 12 residues long. CDR3 sequence (DNA): TGTGCCAGCAGTTCGAGAGTCTACGAGCAGTACTTC. Translation: CASSSRVYEQYF.

This chain connects TRBV5-1 to TRBJ2-3; D remains ambiguous. V lost 0 bases and J 2 bases, leaving 10 bases between the germline ends. Germline V gives CDR1 SGHRS, CDR2 YFSETQ. The CDR3 has 15 residues. CDR3 nucleotide sequence: TGCGCCAGCAGCTTGGCTGCTATCTACACAGATACGCAGTATTTT. Encoded protein: CASSLAAIYTDTQYF.

The V gene is TRBV2, the J gene TRBJ1-2, with 8 bases that match TRBD1. Trimming cost V 6 bases and J 10 bases; bases outside gene matches: 16. This CDR3 is built from 15 residues. Per germline, CDR1 SNHLY and CDR2 FYNNEI. CDR3 sequence: CASSGGQGFSPTYTF. The CDR3 nucleotides are TGTGCCAGCAGCGGCGGACAGGGCTTTTCCCCAACCTACACCTTC.